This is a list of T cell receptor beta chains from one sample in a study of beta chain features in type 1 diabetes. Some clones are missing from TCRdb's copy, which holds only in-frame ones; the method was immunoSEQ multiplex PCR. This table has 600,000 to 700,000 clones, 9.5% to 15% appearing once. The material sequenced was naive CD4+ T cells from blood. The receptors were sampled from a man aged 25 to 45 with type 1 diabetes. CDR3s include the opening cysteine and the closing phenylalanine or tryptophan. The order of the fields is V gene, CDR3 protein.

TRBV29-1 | CSVGGRVSEKLFF
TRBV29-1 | CSVGGGQNYGYTF
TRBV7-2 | CASSLLGSDNSPLHF
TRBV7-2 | CASSDRLWEGLVQTQYF
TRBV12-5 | CATRTLSPHLSSYEQYF
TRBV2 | CASSDLGAPNSPLHF
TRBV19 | CASGQVDGNEKLFF
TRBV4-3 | CASSQETGVAYGYTF
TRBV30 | CAWRKRTAFNEQFF
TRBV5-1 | CASSPLGQGTEKLFF
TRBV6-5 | CASSDSAGLRTEAFF
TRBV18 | CASTREQGIYGYTF
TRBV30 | CAWSVGGSYGNTIYF
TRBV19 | CATSGISGNTIYF
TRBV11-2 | CASSLDLAGETYEQYF
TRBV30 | CACLAGGGYEQYF
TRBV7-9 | CASSLHGTGNRETQYF
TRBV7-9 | CASSTDWGETQYF
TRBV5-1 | CASSLHPPGQMETQYF
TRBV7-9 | CASSFPQETQYF
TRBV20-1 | CSAIGRNEQFF
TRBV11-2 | CASSFLGTGYNEQFF
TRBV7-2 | CASSSVLGETQYF
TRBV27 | CASSLRSGDSGNTIYF
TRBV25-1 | CASSEADLYGYTF
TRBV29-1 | CSVEGRNTEAFF
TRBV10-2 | CASSEQEETQYF
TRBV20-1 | CSVIWTDTQYF
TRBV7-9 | CASSPRWGTGANVLTF
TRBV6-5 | CASSRVSNTEAFF
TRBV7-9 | CASSQSVGGGGYTF
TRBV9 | CASSVGGPAQNIQYF
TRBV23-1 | CASSLVGRTQVLGPLHF
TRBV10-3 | CAIRSWDKSYNEQFF
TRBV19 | CASSIDGRTEAFF
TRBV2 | CASSEAPRGTQYF
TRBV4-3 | CASSQGTTEYNSPLHF
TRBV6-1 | CASSEGVIYGYTF
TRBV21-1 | CASSYARPFYEQYF
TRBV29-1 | CSVFGFSEAFF
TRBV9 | CASSSRMVGSTDTQYF
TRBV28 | CASSLFGGLQETQYF
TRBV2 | CASSEVLYGYTF
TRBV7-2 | CASSWARSNQPQHF
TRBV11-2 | CASSLVGRAQGADTQYF
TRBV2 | CASSVGTGQKLFF
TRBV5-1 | CASSPRGPGASQETQYF
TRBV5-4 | CASSLIVDSGANVLTF
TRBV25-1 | CASSETRGHQETQYF
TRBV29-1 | CSVYDRQPYNEQFF